Below, 22 T cell receptor beta chains from the same sample are listed, as sequenced in a study of cytomegalovirus exposure and HLA in healthy donors. 13 Jbeta primers and 60 Vbeta primers were used for the PCR. Profiling relied on immunoSEQ multiplex PCR, and the TCRdb table lists in-frame clones only, not all of them. The sample records some 120,000 clones, 81% being singletons. Input material: PBMCs. These TCRs come from a young woman in good health and CMV-seronegative.

V gene TRBV6-4 combines with J gene TRBJ2-1; TRBD2 matches 12 bases. The CDR3 is made up of 16 amino acids. CDR1 and CDR2 (germline): MRHNA, SNTAGT. The V segment lost 4 bases and the J segment 5 bases; nucleotides outside the gene matches: 6. For the CDR3, the DNA is TGTGCCAGCAGTGCACAGACTAGCGGGGGCGACAATGAGCAGTTCTTC. Its translation: CASSAQTSGGDNEQFF.

J is TRBJ2-3 and V is TRBV9, with 9 positions matching TRBD2. The CDR3 length is 18 residues. CDR1 and CDR2 from the germline V gene are SGDLS and YYNGEE. J gave up 1 base and V 3 bases, and 12 bases lay outside the gene matches. The CDR3 nucleotides are TGTGCCAGCAGCGCAAATATACCGGGACTAGCAGGCACAGATACGCAGTATTTT. Its protein is CASSANIPGLAGTDTQYF.

J is TRBJ2-2 and V is TRBV2, with 7 bases lining up with TRBD2. This CDR3 region has 13 residues. Germline V CDR1 and CDR2: SNHLY, FYNNEI. Unmatched junction bases numbered 4, after V lost 8 bases and J lost 4 bases. The CDR3: CASGGLRTGELFF. The CDR3, as DNA: TGTGCCAGCGGGGGACTACGCACCGGGGAGCTGTTTTTT.

The rearrangement joins TRBV7-2 to TRBJ2-1; 7 positions match TRBD2. V shed 5 bases and J 9 bases; nucleotides not matched to a gene: 13. This CDR3 is 15 amino acids long. Germline-derived CDR1 and CDR2 are SGHTA and FQGNSA. The CDR3 DNA sequence: TGTGCCAGCAGCCCCCGCGGCGGGAGAGAAGGTGAGCAGTTCTTC. The encoded protein is CASSPRGGREGEQFF. The whole variable domain, filled in from reference TRBV7-2 and TRBJ2-1, reads GAGVSQSPSNKVTEKGKDVELRCDPISGHTALYWYRQSLGQGLEFLIYFQGNSAPDKSGLPSDRFSAERTGGSVSTLTIQRTQQEDSAVYLCASSPRGGREGEQFFGPGTRLTVL.

In regard to this clone: One junction end does not reproduce the germline sequence, and a read error may be involved. V is TRBV5-4 and J is TRBJ1-2; 7 nucleotides line up with TRBD1. Germline-derived CDR1 and CDR2 are SGHNT and YYREEE (reference sequence). The CDR3 has 11 residues. The CDR3 nucleotides read TGTGCCAGCAGCTTGGCAGGACAGGTTTTCTTC. Translation: CASSLAGQVFF.

The chain employs TRBV4-1 and TRBJ2-3; no definite D call. V was clipped by 0 bases and J by 2 bases, with 6 bases between them. This CDR3 spans 14 amino acids. Germline CDR1 is MGHRA and CDR2 is YSYEKL. The CDR3 protein is CASSQDWATDTQYF. CDR3 bases: TGCGCCAGCAGCCAAGATTGGGCCACAGATACGCAGTATTTT.

The chain employs TRBV28 and TRBJ2-1; 12 nucleotides align to TRBD1. Germline V gene data show CDR1 as MDHEN and CDR2 as SYDVKM. V shed 6 bases, J shed 5 bases, and the junction held 11 bases outside the gene matches. The CDR3 runs 17 residues. In DNA, the CDR3 is TGTGCCAGCAGCCTTATTTCGGGACAGGGGGCCCACAATGAGCAGTTCTTC. Protein: CASSLISGQGAHNEQFF.

V gene TRBV6-1 combines with J gene TRBJ1-2; 8 bases line up with TRBD1. The CDR3 length is 16 residues. The J segment lost 6 bases and the V segment lost 1 base, leaving 10 bases of the junction unmatched. The germline gives CDR1 MNHNS, CDR2 SASEGT. DNA of the CDR3: TGTGCCAGCAGTGAAGGTACAGGACAGGGCGTGAATGGCTACACCTTC. Protein: CASSEGTGQGVNGYTF.

V usage is TRBV29-1 and J usage is TRBJ2-3; 10 positions match TRBD2. The V gene end was trimmed by 4 bases and the J gene end by 4 bases; junction bases not matched to a gene: 5. This CDR3 has 14 residues. The germline gives CDR1 SQVTM, CDR2 ANQGSEA. For the CDR3, the DNA is TGCAGCGTTGGGGGACTAGCGCCCTCAGATACGCAGTATTTT. Its protein is CSVGGLAPSDTQYF.

The V call is TRBV6-1, the J call TRBJ2-5, with D perhaps matching TRBD1 (6 bases). CDR1 MNHNS and CDR2 SASEGT come from the germline V gene. Trimming left V 6 bases short and J 11 bases short, with 25 bases between. The CDR3 runs to 15 residues. CDR3 sequence: CASRTTRDTPHEQYF. CDR3 DNA: TGTGCCAGCAGAACGACTCGGGACACCCCTCATGAGCAGTACTTC.

This clone was detected once. The genes are TRBV28 and TRBJ2-6; TRBD1 matches 9 bases. Germline V gene sequence: CDR1 MDHEN, CDR2 SYDVKM. Unmatched junction bases numbered 6, after V lost 5 bases and J lost 1 base. This CDR3 comprises 17 residues. This CDR3 reads CASSGDRVGSGANVLTF. For the CDR3, the DNA is TGTGCCAGCAGTGGGGACAGGGTCGGGTCTGGGGCCAACGTCCTGACTTTC.

Here the CDR3 reads CASSQGQGEYNEQFF. CDR3 in DNA: TGCGCCAGCAGCCAGGGACAGGGGGAGTACAATGAGCAGTTCTTC. This chain connects TRBV4-3 to TRBJ2-1; 11 nucleotides agree with TRBD1. Unmatched junction bases numbered 2, after V lost 3 bases and J lost 4 bases. This CDR3 has 15 residues. Germline V lookup: CDR1 LGHNA, CDR2 YSLEER.

The J gene is TRBJ2-5, the V gene TRBV7-2, with no clear D. CDR1 SGHTA and CDR2 FQGNSA come from the germline V gene. The CDR3 spans 15 residues. Trimming cost V 2 bases and J 2 bases, with 12 bases left between them. This CDR3 is CASSLLMSRQETQYF. CDR3 DNA sequence: TGTGCCAGCAGCTTACTTATGTCTAGACAAGAGACCCAGTACTTC.

The chain has TRBV27 and TRBJ2-5; 11 bases are shared with TRBD1. Judging by the DNA end, TRBJ2-7 fits better; the J call may be wrong. This CDR3 has 15 residues. Germline CDR1 and CDR2: MNHEY and SMNVEV (reference sequence). The CDR3 DNA reads TGTGCCAGCAGTTTTATAGGACAGGGGGCAAACGAGCAGTACTTC. Amino acid sequence: CASSFIGQGANEQYF.

The chain combines TRBV28 with TRBJ1-4; D is ambiguous. The V gene's germline CDR1 is MDHEN and CDR2 SYDVKM. V was shortened by 5 bases and J by 4 bases, with 11 bases between the two germline ends. The CDR3 totals 14 residues. Here the CDR3 reads CASSRSRINEKLFF. The CDR3 bases are TGTGCCAGCAGTCGTTCCAGGATTAATGAAAAACTGTTTTTT.

The chain uses TRBV12-5 and TRBJ2-2; TRBD2 matches at 9 bases. The CDR3 runs to 16 residues. V was clipped by 6 bases and J by 0 bases; unmatched bases: 5. Germline values: CDR1 LGHNT, CDR2 FRNRAP. The chain's CDR3 is CASGRSGGPNTGELFF. The CDR3 nucleotides read TGTGCTAGTGGCCGTAGCGGGGGTCCGAACACCGGGGAGCTGTTTTTT.

This chain connects TRBV7-9 to TRBJ2-5; 9 bases match TRBD1. Germline CDR1 is SEHNR and CDR2 is FQNEAQ (reference sequence). The V and J ends lost 3 bases and 2 bases, in that order; junction bases with no gene match: 10. This CDR3 has 17 amino acids. CDR3 region: CASSFGTGWVGQETQYF. CDR3 bases: TGTGCCAGCAGCTTCGGGACAGGGTGGGTGGGACAAGAGACCCAGTACTTC.

This clone was seen more than once but under ten times. Other nucleotide sequences in the sample specify the same CDR3. This chain uses TRBV7-9 with TRBJ1-5; no clear D. V dropped 1 base and J dropped 3 bases, with 7 bases sitting between them. This CDR3 contains 14 residues. Germline V lookup: CDR1 SEHNR, CDR2 FQNEAQ (reference sequence). The CDR3 DNA reads as TGTGCCAGCAGCTTAGGGGCCTCCAATCAGCCCCAGCATTTT. This encodes CASSLGASNQPQHF.

The V and J genes are TRBV5-4 and TRBJ2-7; 7 bases are a match to TRBD2. Germline CDR1 SGHNT, CDR2 YYREEE (reference sequence). The ends lost 4 bases at V and 2 bases at J; junction bases unmatched: 9. The CDR3 runs 15 residues. The CDR3 coding sequence is TGTGCCAGCAGCCTGGGCGGGAGTTTAACCTACGAGCAGTACTTC. Protein: CASSLGGSLTYEQYF. The full variable domain, completed using reference TRBV5-4 and TRBJ2-7, is ETGVTQSPTHLIKTRGQQVTLRCSSQSGHNTVSWYQQALGQGPQFIFQYYREEENGRGNFPPRFSGLQFPNYSSELNVNALELDDSALYLCASSLGGSLTYEQYFGPGTRLTVT.

The chain is built from TRBV15 and TRBJ2-7; D not resolved. There are 14 residues in the CDR3. The germline V gene has CDR1 LNHNV and CDR2 YYDKDF (reference sequence). The ends were cut back, 1 base at V and 2 bases at J, with 9 bases in the middle. CDR3 in DNA: TGTGCCACCAGCAGAGCGGGTGAGCCCTACGAGCAGTACTTC. This sequence encodes CATSRAGEPYEQYF.

V gene TRBV4-3 combines with J gene TRBJ1-1; 7 bases agree with TRBD1. Germline trimming cut 4 bases from V and 6 bases from J; bases unmatched to any gene: 5. CDR1 LGHNA and CDR2 YSLEER come from the germline V gene. CDR3 length: 13 amino acids. Written as DNA, the CDR3 is TGCGCCAGCAGCCTCCCAGGGGGAGCTGAAGCTTTCTTT. It is translated as CASSLPGGAEAFF.

The V and J genes are TRBV5-1 and TRBJ2-1; 8 nucleotides line up with TRBD2. The CDR3 is 14 residues long. Looked up from germline, CDR1 is SGHRS and CDR2 is YFSETQ. V trimming: 9 bases; J trimming: 8 bases; junction bases outside the gene matches: 13. The CDR3 nucleotides are TGCGCCACCCAGACGGGGACTAGGATCGATGAGCAGTTCTTC. Encoded protein: CATQTGTRIDEQFF.